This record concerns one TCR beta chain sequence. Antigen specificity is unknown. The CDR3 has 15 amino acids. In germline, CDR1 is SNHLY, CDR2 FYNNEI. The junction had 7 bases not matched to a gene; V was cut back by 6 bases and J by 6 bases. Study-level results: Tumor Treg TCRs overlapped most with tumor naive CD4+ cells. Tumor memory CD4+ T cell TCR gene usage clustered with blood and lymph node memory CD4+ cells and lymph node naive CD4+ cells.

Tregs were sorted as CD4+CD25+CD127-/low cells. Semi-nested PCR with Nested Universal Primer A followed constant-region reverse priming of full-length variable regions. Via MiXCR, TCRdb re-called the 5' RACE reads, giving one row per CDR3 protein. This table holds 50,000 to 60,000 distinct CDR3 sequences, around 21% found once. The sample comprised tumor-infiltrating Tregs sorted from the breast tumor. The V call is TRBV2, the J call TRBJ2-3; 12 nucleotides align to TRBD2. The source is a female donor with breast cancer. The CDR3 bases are TGTGCCAGCAGAACTAGCGGGGGGCCCGCGGATACGCAGTATTTT. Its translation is CASRTSGGPADTQYF.